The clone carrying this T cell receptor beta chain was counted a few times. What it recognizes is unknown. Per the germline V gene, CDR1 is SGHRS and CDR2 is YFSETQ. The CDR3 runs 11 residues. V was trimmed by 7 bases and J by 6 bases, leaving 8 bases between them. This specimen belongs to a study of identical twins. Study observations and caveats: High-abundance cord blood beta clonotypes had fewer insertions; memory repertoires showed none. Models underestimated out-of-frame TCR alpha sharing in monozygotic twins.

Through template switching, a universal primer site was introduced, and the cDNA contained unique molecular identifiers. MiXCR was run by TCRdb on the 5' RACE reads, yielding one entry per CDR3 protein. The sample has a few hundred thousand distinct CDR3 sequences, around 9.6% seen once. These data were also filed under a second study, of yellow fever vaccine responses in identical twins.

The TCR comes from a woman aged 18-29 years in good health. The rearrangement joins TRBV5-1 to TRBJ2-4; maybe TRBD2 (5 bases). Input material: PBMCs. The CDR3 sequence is CASLEGNIQYF. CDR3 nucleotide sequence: TGCGCCAGCTTAGAGGGAAACATTCAGTACTTC.